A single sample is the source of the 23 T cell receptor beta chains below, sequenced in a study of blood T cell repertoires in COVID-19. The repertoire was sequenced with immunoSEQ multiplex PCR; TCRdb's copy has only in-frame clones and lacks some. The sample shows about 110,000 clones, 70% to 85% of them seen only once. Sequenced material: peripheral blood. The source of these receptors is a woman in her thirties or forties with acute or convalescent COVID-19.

The CDR3 loop reads CASSFSGGANTGELFF. The CDR3 DNA reads TGTGCCAGCAGCTTCAGCGGGGGGGCTAACACCGGGGAGCTGTTTTTT. The chain uses TRBV7-2 and TRBJ2-2, with 10 bases matching TRBD2. The CDR3 totals 16 residues. Germline V gene sequence: CDR1 SGHTA, CDR2 FQGNSA. V lost 3 bases and J lost 2; bases outside the gene matches: 3.

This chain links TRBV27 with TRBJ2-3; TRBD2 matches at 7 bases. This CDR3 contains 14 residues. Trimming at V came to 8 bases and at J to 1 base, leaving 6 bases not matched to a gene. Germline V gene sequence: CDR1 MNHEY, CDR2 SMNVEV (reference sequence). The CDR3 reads CASGGLPRTDTQYF. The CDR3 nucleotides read TGTGCCAGCGGGGGACTACCCCGCACAGATACGCAGTATTTT.

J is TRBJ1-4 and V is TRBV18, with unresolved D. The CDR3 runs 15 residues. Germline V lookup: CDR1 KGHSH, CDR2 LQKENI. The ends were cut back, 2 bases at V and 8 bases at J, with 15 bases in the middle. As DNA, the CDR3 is TGTGCCAGCTCACCATCTGGGCAGGTTGAAGAAAAACTGTTTTTT. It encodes CASSPSGQVEEKLFF. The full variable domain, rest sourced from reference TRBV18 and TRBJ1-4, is NAGVMQNPRHLVRRRGQEARLRCSPMKGHSHVYWYRQLPEEGLKFMVYLQKENIIDESGMPKERFSAEFPKEGPSILRIQQVVRGDSAAYFCASSPSGQVEEKLFFGSGTQLSVL.

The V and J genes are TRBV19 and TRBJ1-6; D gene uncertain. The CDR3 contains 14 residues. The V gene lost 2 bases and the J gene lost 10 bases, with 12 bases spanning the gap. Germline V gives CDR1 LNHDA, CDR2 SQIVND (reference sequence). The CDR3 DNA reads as TGTGCCAGTAGTATACCGTTCGGAGTCTCACCCCTCCACTTT. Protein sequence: CASSIPFGVSPLHF. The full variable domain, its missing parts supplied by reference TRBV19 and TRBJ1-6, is DGGITQSPKYLFRKEGQNVTLSCEQNLNHDAMYWYRQDPGQGLRLIYYSQIVNDFQKGDIAEGYSVSREKKESFPLTVTSAQKNPTAFYLCASSIPFGVSPLHFGNGTRLTVT.

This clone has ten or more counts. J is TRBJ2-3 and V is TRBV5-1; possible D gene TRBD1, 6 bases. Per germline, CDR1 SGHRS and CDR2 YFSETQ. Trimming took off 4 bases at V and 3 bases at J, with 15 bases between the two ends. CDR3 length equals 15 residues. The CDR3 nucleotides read TGCGCCAGCAGCCCTAGCTCCGGGACAACAGATACGCAGTATTTT. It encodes CASSPSSGTTDTQYF. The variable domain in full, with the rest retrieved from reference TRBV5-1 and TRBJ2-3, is KAGVTQTPRYLIKTRGQQVTLSCSPISGHRSVSWYQQTPGQGLQFLFEYFSETQRNKGNFPGRFSGRQFSNSRSEMNVSTLELGDSALYLCASSPSSGTTDTQYFGPGTRLTVL.

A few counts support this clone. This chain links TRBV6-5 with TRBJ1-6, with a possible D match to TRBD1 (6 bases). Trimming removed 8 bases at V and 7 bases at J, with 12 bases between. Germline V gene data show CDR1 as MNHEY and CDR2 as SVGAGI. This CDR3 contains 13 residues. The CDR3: CASSGTRNSPLHF. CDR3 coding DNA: TGTGCCAGCTCCGGGACAAGAAATTCACCCCTCCACTTT.

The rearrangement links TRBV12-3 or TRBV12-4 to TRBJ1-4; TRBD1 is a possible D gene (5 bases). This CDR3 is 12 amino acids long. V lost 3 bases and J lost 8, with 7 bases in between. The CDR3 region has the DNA TGTGCCAGCAGTTTTCACAGGGAAAAACTGTTTTTT. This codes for CASSFHREKLFF.

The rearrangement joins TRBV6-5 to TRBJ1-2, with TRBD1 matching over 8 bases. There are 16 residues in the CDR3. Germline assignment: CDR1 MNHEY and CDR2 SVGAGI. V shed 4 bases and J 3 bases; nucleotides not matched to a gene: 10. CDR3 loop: CASSSARGQEDYGYTF. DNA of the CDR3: TGTGCCAGCAGTTCGGCCAGGGGGCAGGAGGACTATGGCTACACCTTC.

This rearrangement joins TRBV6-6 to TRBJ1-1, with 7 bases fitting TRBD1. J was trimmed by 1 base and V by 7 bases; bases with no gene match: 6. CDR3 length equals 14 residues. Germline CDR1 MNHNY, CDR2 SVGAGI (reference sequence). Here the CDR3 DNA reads TGTGCCAGCAAAGCCGGGACAGCGAACACTGAAGCTTTCTTT. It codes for CASKAGTANTEAFF.

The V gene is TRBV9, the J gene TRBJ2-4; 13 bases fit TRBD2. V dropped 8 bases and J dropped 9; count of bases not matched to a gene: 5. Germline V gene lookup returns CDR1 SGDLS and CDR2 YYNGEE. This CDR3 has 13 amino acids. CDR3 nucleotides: TGTGCCAGGGAGGGACTAGCGGGATTCATTCAGTACTTC. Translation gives CAREGLAGFIQYF.

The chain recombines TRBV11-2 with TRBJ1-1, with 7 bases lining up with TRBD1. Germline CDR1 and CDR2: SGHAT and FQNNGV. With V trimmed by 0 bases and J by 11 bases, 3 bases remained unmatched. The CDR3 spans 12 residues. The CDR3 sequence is CASSLDRDSAFF. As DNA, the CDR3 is TGTGCCAGCAGCTTAGACCGGGACAGCGCTTTCTTT.

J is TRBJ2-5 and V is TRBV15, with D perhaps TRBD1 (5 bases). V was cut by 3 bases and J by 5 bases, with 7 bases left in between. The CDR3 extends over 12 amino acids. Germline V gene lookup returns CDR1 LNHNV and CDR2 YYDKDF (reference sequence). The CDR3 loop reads CATSRGLETQYF. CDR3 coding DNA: TGTGCCACCAGCAGGGGGCTTGAGACCCAGTACTTC.

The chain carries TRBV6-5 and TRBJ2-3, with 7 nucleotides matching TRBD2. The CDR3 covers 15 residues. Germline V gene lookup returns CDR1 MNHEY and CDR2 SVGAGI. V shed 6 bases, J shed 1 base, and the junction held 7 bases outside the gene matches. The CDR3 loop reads CASSPYAGGTDTQYF. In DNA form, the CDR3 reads TGTGCCAGCAGCCCCTATGCGGGGGGCACAGATACGCAGTATTTT.

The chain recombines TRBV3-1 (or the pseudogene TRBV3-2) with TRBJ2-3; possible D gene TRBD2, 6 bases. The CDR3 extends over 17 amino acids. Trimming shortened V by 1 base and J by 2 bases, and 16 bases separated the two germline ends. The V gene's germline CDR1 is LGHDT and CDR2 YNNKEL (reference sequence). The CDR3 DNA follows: TGTGCCAGCAGCCAAGTCCCGGGCGGGGCGTCCACAGATACGCAGTATTTT. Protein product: CASSQVPGGASTDTQYF.

In DNA form, the CDR3 reads TGTGCCAGCAGCCAAGACTTACCGGGGGGTCCTAGCACAGATACGCAGTATTTT. Translation gives CASSQDLPGGPSTDTQYF. V and J are TRBV3-1 (or the pseudogene TRBV3-2) and TRBJ2-3; 7 bases line up with TRBD2. Germline V gives CDR1 LGHDT, CDR2 YNNKEL (reference sequence). The CDR3 sequence is 18 residues long. V dropped 0 bases and J dropped 0; count of bases not matched to a gene: 9.

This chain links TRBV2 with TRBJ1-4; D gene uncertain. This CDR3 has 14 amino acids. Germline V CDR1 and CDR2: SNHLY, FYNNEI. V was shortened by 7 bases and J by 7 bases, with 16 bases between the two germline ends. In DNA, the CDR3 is TGTGCCAGCACCGCCACACCGACGGGTGAAAAACTGTTTTTT. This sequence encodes CASTATPTGEKLFF.

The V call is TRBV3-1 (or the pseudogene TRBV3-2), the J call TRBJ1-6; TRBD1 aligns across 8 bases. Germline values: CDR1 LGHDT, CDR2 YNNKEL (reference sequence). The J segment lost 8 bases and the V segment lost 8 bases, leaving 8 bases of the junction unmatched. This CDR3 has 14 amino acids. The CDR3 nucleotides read TGTGCCAGCTCTCCGGGACAGGTCTATTCACCCCTCCACTTT. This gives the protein CASSPGQVYSPLHF.

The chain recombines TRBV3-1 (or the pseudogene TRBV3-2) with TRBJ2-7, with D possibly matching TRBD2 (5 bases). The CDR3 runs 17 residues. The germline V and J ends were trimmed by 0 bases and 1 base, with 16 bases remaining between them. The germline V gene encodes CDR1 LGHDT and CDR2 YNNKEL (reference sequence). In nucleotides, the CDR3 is TGTGCCAGCAGCCAAGATGTCACCCACGGGGATTCCTACGAGCAGTACTTC. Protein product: CASSQDVTHGDSYEQYF.

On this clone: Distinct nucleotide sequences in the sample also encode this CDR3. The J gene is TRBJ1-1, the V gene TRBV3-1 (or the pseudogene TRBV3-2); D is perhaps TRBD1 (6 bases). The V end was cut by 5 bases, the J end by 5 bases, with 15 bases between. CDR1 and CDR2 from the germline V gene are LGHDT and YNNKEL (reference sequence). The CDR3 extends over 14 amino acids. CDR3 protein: CASSVGGGQTEAFF. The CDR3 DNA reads TGTGCCAGCAGCGTGGGGGGGGGCCAGACTGAAGCTTTCTTT.

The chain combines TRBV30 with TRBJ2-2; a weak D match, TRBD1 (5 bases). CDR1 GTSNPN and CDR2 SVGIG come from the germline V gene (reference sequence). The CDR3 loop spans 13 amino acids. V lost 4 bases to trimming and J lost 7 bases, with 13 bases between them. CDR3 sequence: CAWKQKGYGELFF. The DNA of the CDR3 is TGTGCCTGGAAACAAAAGGGGTACGGGGAGCTGTTTTTT.

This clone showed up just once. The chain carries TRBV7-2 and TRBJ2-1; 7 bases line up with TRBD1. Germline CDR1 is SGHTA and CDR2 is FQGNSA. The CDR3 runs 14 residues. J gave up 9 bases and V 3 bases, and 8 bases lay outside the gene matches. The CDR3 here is CASSFGQGEGEQFF. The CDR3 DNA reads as TGTGCCAGCAGCTTTGGGCAGGGGGAAGGTGAGCAGTTCTTC.

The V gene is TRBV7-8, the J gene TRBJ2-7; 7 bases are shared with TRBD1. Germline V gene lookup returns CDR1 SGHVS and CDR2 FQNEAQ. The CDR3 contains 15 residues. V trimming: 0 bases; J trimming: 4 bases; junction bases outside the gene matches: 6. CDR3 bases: TGTGCCAGCAGCTTAGCGGCAGGGGGTGGTTACGAGCAGTACTTC. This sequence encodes CASSLAAGGGYEQYF.

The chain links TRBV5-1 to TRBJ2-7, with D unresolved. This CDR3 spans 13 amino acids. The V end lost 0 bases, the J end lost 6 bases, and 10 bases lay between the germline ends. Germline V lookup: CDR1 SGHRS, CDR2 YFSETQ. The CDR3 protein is CASSLVGPLEQYF. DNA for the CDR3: TGCGCCAGCAGCTTGGTGGGCCCCCTCGAGCAGTACTTC.